Presented here are 29 T cell receptor beta chains from one specimen sequenced in a study of early T cells in non-severe SARS-CoV-2 infection. TCRdb re-derived calls from the 5' RACE reads in MiXCR, one entry per CDR3 protein. The data show about 110,000 distinct CDR3 sequences, with 12% seen just once and around 3% held by the top ten. Specimen: whole blood. These receptors were taken from an adult who was a healthcare worker with PCR-confirmed SARS-CoV-2 infection or an uninfected control (not recorded which).

This clonotype showed up just a few times. The chain joins TRBV2 to TRBJ2-1; a possible D gene is TRBD2 (6 bases). Germline V gives CDR1 SNHLY, CDR2 FYNNEI. The CDR3 is made up of 14 amino acids. V gave up 4 bases and J gave up 7 bases, with 14 bases separating them. CDR3 coding DNA: TGTGCCAGCAGTGGTTCTAGCGAAAAAAATGAGCAGTTCTTC. This translates into CASSGSSEKNEQFF.

This clonotype has ten or more counts. The rearrangement links TRBV5-1 to TRBJ1-2, with 10 bases identical to TRBD1. This CDR3 region has 18 residues. Germline V gene sequence: CDR1 SGHRS, CDR2 YFSETQ. The junction had 8 bases not matched to a gene; V was cut back by 0 bases and J by 0 bases. Written as DNA, the CDR3 is TGCGCCAGCAGCTTGGCACCCAAGACAGGGGGCTCTAACTATGGCTACACCTTC. Protein: CASSLAPKTGGSNYGYTF. The full variable domain, in which reference TRBV5-1 and TRBJ1-2 provide the parts outside the CDR3, is KAGVTQTPRYLIKTRGQQVTLSCSPISGHRSVSWYQQTPGQGLQFLFEYFSETQRNKGNFPGRFSGRQFSNSRSEMNVSTLELGDSALYLCASSLAPKTGGSNYGYTFGSGTRLTVV.

J is TRBJ1-5 and V is TRBV12-3 or TRBV12-4; D is unresolved. The CDR3 covers 14 residues. Trimming removed 8 bases at V and 4 bases at J, with 15 bases between. Here the CDR3 reads CASARMEVNQPQHF. CDR3 bases: TGTGCCAGCGCGAGGATGGAGGTTAATCAGCCCCAGCATTTT.

The chain carries TRBV7-6 and TRBJ2-7, with D possibly matching TRBD1 (6 bases). Germline CDR1 and CDR2: SGHVS and FNYEAQ. V shed 5 bases and J shed 2 bases, with 13 bases lying between them. The CDR3 loop spans 14 amino acids. As DNA, the CDR3 is TGTGCCAGCAGCAGATTACAGGGACCCTACGAGCAGTACTTC. Its protein is CASSRLQGPYEQYF.

This chain uses TRBV20-1 with TRBJ2-1, with D maybe TRBD2 (6 bases). From germline, CDR1 is DFQATT and CDR2 SNEGSKA (reference sequence). The length of the CDR3 is 13 residues. Trimming took off 1 base at V and 4 bases at J, with 8 bases between the two ends. The CDR3 here is CSARGLGYNEQFF. The DNA of the CDR3 is TGCAGTGCTAGAGGACTAGGATACAATGAGCAGTTCTTC.

The chain recombines TRBV29-1 with TRBJ1-3; 7 nucleotides align to TRBD1. The CDR3 covers 16 residues. Germline CDR1 and CDR2: SQVTM and ANQGSEA. The V and J ends lost 0 bases and 2 bases, in that order; junction bases with no gene match: 7. The CDR3 nucleotides are TGCAGCGTTGAAGACTACAGGGGATTAACTGGAAACACCATATATTTT. This translates into CSVEDYRGLTGNTIYF. Filled out from reference TRBV29-1 and TRBJ1-3, the complete variable domain reads SAVISQKPSRDICQRGTSLTIQCQVDSQVTMMFWYRQQPGQSLTLIATANQGSEATYESGFVIDKFPISRPNLTFSTLTVSNMSPEDSSIYLCSVEDYRGLTGNTIYFGEGSWLTVV.

This clonotype has only a few counts. This chain links TRBV5-1 with TRBJ1-2; D is uncertain. This CDR3 region has 15 residues. V lost 0 bases and J lost 0, with 9 bases in between. Germline values: CDR1 SGHRS, CDR2 YFSETQ. The CDR3 loop is CASSLESGANYGYTF. The CDR3 bases are TGCGCCAGCAGCTTGGAAAGCGGGGCTAACTATGGCTACACCTTC.

This clonotype was counted many times. The rearrangement joins TRBV10-3 to TRBJ2-1, with D tentatively TRBD2 (7 bases). CDR1 is ENHRY and CDR2 is SYGVKD in the germline V gene. Trimming took off 5 bases at V and 0 bases at J, with 17 bases between the two ends. This CDR3 comprises 17 residues. The CDR3 DNA reads TGTGCCATCAGTAGGGGGGGGATATTTTACTCCTACAATGAGCAGTTCTTC. Translated: CAISRGGIFYSYNEQFF.

This clonotype was recorded many times. The V call is TRBV27, the J call TRBJ1-5; D not resolved. Trimming took 3 bases from V and 2 from J, leaving 11 bases between them. CDR3 size: 15 residues. From germline, CDR1 is MNHEY and CDR2 SMNVEV (reference sequence). CDR3 region: CASSFAGNGNQPQHF. The CDR3 region has the DNA TGTGCCAGCAGTTTTGCGGGTAATGGCAATCAGCCCCAGCATTTT.

This clonotype was seen more than once but under ten times. This chain connects TRBV20-1 to TRBJ2-3; 9 bases fit TRBD1. Germline lookup yields CDR1 DFQATT and CDR2 SNEGSKA (reference sequence). The CDR3 extends over 15 amino acids. The CDR3 loop reads CSYPPGTGSTDTQYF. The CDR3 region has the DNA TGCAGCTATCCTCCCGGGACAGGGTCGACAGATACGCAGTATTTT.

The V and J genes are TRBV7-2 and TRBJ2-5, with 7 bases matching TRBD2. The CDR3 spans 16 residues. With V trimmed by 5 bases and J by 3 bases, 12 bases remained unmatched. The germline V gene encodes CDR1 SGHTA and CDR2 FQGNSA. The CDR3 loop reads CASSPRRTRGEETQYF. Written as DNA, the CDR3 is TGTGCCAGCAGCCCCCGAAGGACCCGGGGGGAAGAGACCCAGTACTTC. Variable domain in full (rest from reference TRBV7-2 and TRBJ2-5): GAGVSQSPSNKVTEKGKDVELRCDPISGHTALYWYRQSLGQGLEFLIYFQGNSAPDKSGLPSDRFSAERTGGSVSTLTIQRTQQEDSAVYLCASSPRRTRGEETQYFGPGTRLLVL.

The V gene is TRBV11-2, the J gene TRBJ2-3; the match to TRBD2 covers 7 bases. CDR1 is SGHAT, CDR2 FQNNGV, per germline. This CDR3 has 15 amino acids. J gave up 2 bases and V 4 bases, and 6 bases lay outside the gene matches. The chain's CDR3 is CASSSGLTYTDTQYF. In nucleotides, the CDR3 is TGTGCCAGCAGCTCGGGACTAACCTACACAGATACGCAGTATTTT.

This clonotype is a singleton in its sample. Compared with germline, one end of the junction differs, possibly owing to a read error. This chain connects TRBV19 to TRBJ1-4, with D possibly matching TRBD1 (5 bases). Germline CDR1 is LNHDA and CDR2 is SQIVND (reference sequence). The CDR3 totals 13 residues. The CDR3 spells CASQTALNEKPFF. The DNA of the CDR3 is TGTGCCAGCCAGACAGCTTTGAATGAAAAACCGTTTTTT.

The CDR3 loop reads CASSLAARPPTYEQYF. Written as DNA, the CDR3 is TGCGCCAGCAGCTTGGCCGCCAGGCCGCCTACCTACGAGCAGTACTTC. The gene calls are TRBV5-1 and TRBJ2-7; no firm D call. V dropped 0 bases and J dropped 2 bases, with 15 bases sitting between them. Germline CDR1 reads SGHRS; CDR2 reads YFSETQ. This CDR3 is built from 16 residues.

The DNA of the CDR3 is TGTGCCATCGGGGCGAAGACTAGCGGCTACACCGGGGAGCTGTTTTTT. It encodes CAIGAKTSGYTGELFF. V is TRBV10-3 and J is TRBJ2-2; 9 nucleotides align to TRBD2. The CDR3 loop spans 16 amino acids. J was trimmed by 3 bases and V by 8 bases; bases with no gene match: 10. Germline CDR1 reads ENHRY; CDR2 reads SYGVKD.

The rearrangement links TRBV3-1 to TRBJ1-1, with D possibly TRBD1 on 5 matching bases. Germline V lookup: CDR1 LGHDT, CDR2 YNNKEL (reference sequence). Trimming pared 2 bases from V and 3 bases from J, leaving 10 bases between. This CDR3 is built from 14 residues. The CDR3: CASSQRTWDTEAFF. The CDR3 nucleotides read TGTGCCAGCAGCCAACGGACATGGGACACTGAAGCTTTCTTT.

For this clonotype: Since a much larger clone is just one base distant, this may be a read error. This chain joins TRBV11-2 and TRBJ2-7; D tentatively reads TRBD1 or TRBD2 (5 bases each). Germline V gives CDR1 SGHAT, CDR2 FQNNGV. The CDR3 runs 14 residues. CDR3 in amino acids: CASSLWGSSCEQYF. The CDR3 bases are TGTGCCAGCAGCTTATGGGGGAGCTCCTGCGAGCAGTACTTC. Combining the CDR3 with reference TRBV11-2 and TRBJ2-7 gives the whole variable domain EAGVAQSPRYKIIEKRQSVAFWCNPISGHATLYWYQQILGQGPKLLIQFQNNGVVDDSQLPKDRFSAERLKGVDSTLKIQPAKLEDSAVYLCASSLWGSSCEQYFGPGTRLTVT.

This clonotype was seen more than once but under ten times. The V gene is TRBV6-6, the J gene TRBJ2-2; D call uncertain. Trimming shortened V by 4 bases and J by 1 base, and 4 bases separated the two germline ends. The CDR3 extends over 13 amino acids. Germline V gene sequence: CDR1 MNHNY, CDR2 SVGAGI (reference sequence). This CDR3 reads CASSSLNTGELFF. DNA for the CDR3: TGTGCCAGCAGTTCACTGAACACCGGGGAGCTGTTTTTT.

This clonotype was observed a handful of times. The rearrangement joins TRBV6-5 to TRBJ1-2, with D possibly being TRBD1 (5 bases). This CDR3 is 13 amino acids long. Germline V gene sequence: CDR1 MNHEY, CDR2 SVGAGI. Between the trimmed V and J ends, which lost 5 bases and 5 bases, there was a span of 12 bases. The CDR3 nucleotides read TGTGCCAGCAGTGACGGGGGGATTTATGGCTACACCTTC. It encodes CASSDGGIYGYTF.

This sequence joins TRBV29-1 and TRBJ2-2, with a tentative D call TRBD1 (6 bases). The CDR3 has 13 amino acids. Deletions cut 7 bases from V and 4 bases from J, with 13 bases between. Germline V gives CDR1 SQVTM, CDR2 ANQGSEA. The CDR3 nucleotides are TGCAGCGGATCGACAGGTGTCACCGGGGAGCTGTTTTTT. As protein: CSGSTGVTGELFF.

This sequence joins TRBV30 and TRBJ2-2; D call uncertain. This CDR3 spans 13 amino acids. Trimming removed 0 bases from V and 6 bases from J, with 8 bases in between. The germline CDR1 and CDR2 sequences are GTSNPN and SVGIG (reference sequence). CDR3 loop: CAWSVHGAGELFF. CDR3 nucleotides: TGTGCCTGGAGTGTGCATGGGGCCGGGGAGCTGTTTTTT.

The sample holds a few counts of this clonotype. The chain links TRBV11-2 to TRBJ2-5, with 14 bases fitting TRBD2. Germline lookup yields CDR1 SGHAT and CDR2 FQNNGV. The CDR3 covers 16 residues. Germline trimming cut 5 bases from V and 2 bases from J; bases unmatched to any gene: 4. CDR3 amino acids: CASSQGLAGGQETQYF. The CDR3 DNA reads as TGTGCCAGCAGCCAAGGACTAGCGGGGGGACAAGAGACCCAGTACTTC. Full variable domain (outside the CDR3, taken from reference TRBV11-2 and TRBJ2-5): EAGVAQSPRYKIIEKRQSVAFWCNPISGHATLYWYQQILGQGPKLLIQFQNNGVVDDSQLPKDRFSAERLKGVDSTLKIQPAKLEDSAVYLCASSQGLAGGQETQYFGPGTRLLVL.

This chain connects TRBV28 to TRBJ2-2; 8 nucleotides line up with TRBD1. Germline CDR1 MDHEN, CDR2 SYDVKM. V was clipped by 6 bases and J by 1 base; unmatched bases: 4. This CDR3 is built from 15 residues. CDR3 coding DNA: TGTGCCAGCAGCGAAGACAGGGGGAACACCGGGGAGCTGTTTTTT. Translated, it gives CASSEDRGNTGELFF. The variable domain in full, with the rest retrieved from reference TRBV28 and TRBJ2-2, is DVKVTQSSRYLVKRTGEKVFLECVQDMDHENMFWYRQDPGLGLRLIYFSYDVKMKEKGDIPEGYSVSREKKERFSLILESASTNQTSMYLCASSEDRGNTGELFFGEGSRLTVL.

This sequence joins TRBV2 and TRBJ2-2; unclear D gene. The germline gives CDR1 SNHLY, CDR2 FYNNEI. With 7 bases removed from V and 3 bases from J, the gap between germline ends came to 12 bases. The CDR3 covers 14 residues. As DNA, the CDR3 is TGTGCCAGCATTGGGGTCGGTTACACCGGGGAGCTGTTTTTT. Its protein product is CASIGVGYTGELFF.

This clonotype was seen just once. The chain joins TRBV11-2 to TRBJ2-7; maybe TRBD1 (5 bases). Germline-derived CDR1 and CDR2 are SGHAT and FQNNGV. This CDR3 spans 14 amino acids. Trimming removed 1 base from V and 5 bases from J, with 12 bases in between. The CDR3 reads CASSLVAGNNEQYF. CDR3 sequence (DNA): TGTGCCAGCAGCTTAGTGGCAGGGAACAACGAGCAGTACTTC.

This chain links TRBV11-2 with TRBJ2-1, with D uncertain. The ends were cut back, 5 bases at V and 4 bases at J, with 9 bases in the middle. This CDR3 comprises 13 residues. The V gene's germline CDR1 is SGHAT and CDR2 FQNNGV. The CDR3 DNA is TGTGCCAGCAGCCTTCAGGTTTACAATGAGCAGTTCTTC. This gives the protein CASSLQVYNEQFF.

The CDR3 spells CASSLTGLSTDTQYF. CDR3 DNA: TGTGCCAGCAGCTTAACTGGGCTTAGCACAGATACGCAGTATTTT. The chain couples TRBV7-3 to TRBJ2-3; D gene uncertain. This CDR3 contains 15 residues. Germline V gene sequence: CDR1 SGHTA, CDR2 FQGTGA. Deletions cut 0 bases from V and 0 bases from J, with 7 bases between.

This clonotype was seen a handful of times. The rearrangement joins TRBV10-3 to TRBJ2-3, with D uncertain. CDR3 length: 13 residues. The V gene lost 7 bases and the J gene lost 4 bases, with 12 bases spanning the gap. CDR1 ENHRY and CDR2 SYGVKD come from the germline V gene. The CDR3 spells CAIKGLGPDTQYF. CDR3 sequence (DNA): TGTGCCATCAAAGGGCTAGGCCCAGATACGCAGTATTTT.

This clonotype was recorded at least ten times. This sequence joins TRBV7-2 and TRBJ2-5; D may be TRBD2 (6 bases). Germline V gives CDR1 SGHTA, CDR2 FQGNSA. With 3 bases removed from V and 3 bases from J, the gap between germline ends came to 11 bases. CDR3 length: 14 amino acids. The CDR3 spells CASSFGLAEETQYF. The CDR3 DNA follows: TGTGCCAGCAGCTTTGGGTTAGCGGAAGAGACCCAGTACTTC.